This T cell receptor (beta chain) was retrieved from a study of OX40 agonist ivuxolimab in advanced cancers. This table comes from immunoSEQ multiplex PCR, and its TCRdb copy is limited to in-frame clones, with some not included. The top ten hold roughly 4.9% of the sample, which has some 90,000 clones, more than 75% seen once. Germline lookup yields CDR1 SGHTA and CDR2 FQGTGA. V lost 0 bases and J lost 0; bases outside the gene matches: 3. This CDR3 region has 16 residues. V is TRBV7-3 and J is TRBJ2-3; 7 nucleotides align to TRBD1. The sample was CD4+ or CD8+ T cells sorted from blood, taken in a trial of the OX40 agonist ivuxolimab. The TCR was taken from an adult with an advanced solid tumor such as melanoma, head and neck, liver or kidney cancer. DNA of the CDR3: TGTGCCAGCAGCTTAACAGGGGGCTCTAGCACAGATACGCAGTATTTT. It encodes CASSLTGGSSTDTQYF. Combining the CDR3 with reference TRBV7-3 and TRBJ2-3 gives the whole variable domain GAGVSQTPSNKVTEKGKYVELRCDPISGHTALYWYRQSLGQGPEFLIYFQGTGAADDSGLPNDRFFAVRPEGSVSTLKIQRTERGDSAVYLCASSLTGGSSTDTQYFGPGTRLTVL.